This entry features one T cell receptor beta chain sequence. Its target is not known. Only in-frame clones appear in the TCRdb table, and some are missing; sequencing was by immunoSEQ multiplex PCR. Here the sample spans more than 8,500 clones, about two thirds being singletons. The CDR3 consists of 12 residues. V lost 5 bases and J lost 6, with 8 bases in between. The germline V gene encodes CDR1 MNHNS and CDR2 SASEGT. These data originate in a study of CD4+ T cells in melanoma. Study outcomes and limitations: A reported correlation linked neoantigen-specific CD4+ T cells to CD8+, macrophage and B cell function.

The sequenced sample consisted of cells from a culture (not recorded whether cultured in vitro). This TCR was sampled from a human donor with melanoma. This chain connects TRBV6-1 to TRBJ2-1, with D perhaps TRBD1 (6 bases). This CDR3 reads CASSPQGNEQFF. The CDR3 DNA sequence: TGTGCCAGCAGTCCACAGGGCAATGAGCAGTTCTTC.